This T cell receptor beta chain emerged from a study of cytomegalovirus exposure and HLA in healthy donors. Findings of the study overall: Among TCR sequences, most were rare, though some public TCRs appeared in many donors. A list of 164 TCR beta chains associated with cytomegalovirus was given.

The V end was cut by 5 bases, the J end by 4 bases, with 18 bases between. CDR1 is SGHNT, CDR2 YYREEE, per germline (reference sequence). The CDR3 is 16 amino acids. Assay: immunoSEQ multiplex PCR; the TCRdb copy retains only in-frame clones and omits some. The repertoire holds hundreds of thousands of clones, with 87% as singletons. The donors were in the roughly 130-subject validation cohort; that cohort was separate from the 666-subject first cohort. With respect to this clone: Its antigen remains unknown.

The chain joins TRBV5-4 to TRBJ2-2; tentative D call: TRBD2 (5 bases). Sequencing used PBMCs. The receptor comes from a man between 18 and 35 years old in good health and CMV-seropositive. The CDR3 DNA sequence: TGTGCCAGCAGTGTCCCCTACGGGATGGGCACCGGGGAGCTGTTTTTT. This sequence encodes CASSVPYGMGTGELFF.